The 5 T cell receptor beta chains presented below share a single source sample, sequenced in a study of shared clonotypes between healthy human individuals. The method was immunoSEQ multiplex PCR; TCRdb's version includes in-frame clones alone and lacks a portion of them. The data hold approximately 980,000 clones, with less than 85% observed a single time. What was sequenced was memory CD4+ T cells sorted from blood. Subset given: CD45RA-negative fraction. Receptors originate from a young man in good health.

About this clone: The sample carries other DNA sequences with the same CDR3. The genes are TRBV28 and TRBJ1-5; the match to TRBD1 covers 9 bases. The CDR3 has 15 residues. Germline V gene data show CDR1 as MDHEN and CDR2 as SYDVKM. V shed 6 bases and J 4 bases; nucleotides not matched to a gene: 7. Written as DNA, the CDR3 is TGTGCCAGCAGCCTCGGGACAGGGTTTAATCAGCCCCAGCATTTT. This sequence encodes CASSLGTGFNQPQHF.

The CDR3 loop is CASSFLSGGVREKLFF. CDR3 coding DNA: TGTGCCAGCAGCTTTCTATCCGGGGGCGTAAGGGAAAAACTGTTTTTT. The chain carries TRBV7-9 and TRBJ1-4, with D possibly matching TRBD1 (6 bases). Germline V gene sequence: CDR1 SEHNR, CDR2 FQNEAQ (reference sequence). This CDR3 is built from 16 residues. With 3 bases removed from V and 8 bases from J, the gap between germline ends came to 19 bases.

The rearrangement links TRBV10-2 to TRBJ2-7, with 8 bases fitting TRBD2. With 9 bases clipped from V and 7 bases from J, the junction kept 8 bases outside the gene matches. Germline lookup yields CDR1 WSHSY and CDR2 SAAADI. There are 12 residues in the CDR3. The CDR3 protein is CASRDGRGEQYF. CDR3 coding DNA: TGCGCCAGTAGGGACGGGAGGGGGGAGCAGTACTTC.

The chain couples TRBV27 to TRBJ1-4, with TRBD1 as a possible D gene (6 bases). The CDR3 runs to 13 residues. V shed 5 bases and J shed 11 bases, with 15 bases lying between them. Germline-derived CDR1 and CDR2 are MNHEY and SMNVEV (reference sequence). The chain's CDR3 is CASSISDRTKLFF. In DNA, the CDR3 is TGTGCCAGCAGTATCTCCGACAGGACCAAACTGTTTTTT.

The V and J genes are TRBV15 and TRBJ2-5; D remains ambiguous. This CDR3 spans 15 amino acids. CDR1 is LNHNV and CDR2 is YYDKDF in the germline V gene (reference sequence). Trimming left V 0 bases short and J 0 bases short, with 8 bases between. The CDR3 is CATSRDLVNQETQYF. The CDR3 nucleotides read TGTGCCACCAGCAGAGATCTCGTAAACCAAGAGACCCAGTACTTC. The entire variable domain, with the rest obtained from reference TRBV15 and TRBJ2-5, is as follows: DAMVIQNPRYQVTQFGKPVTLSCSQTLNHNVMYWYQQKSSQAPKLLFHYYDKDFNNEADTPDNFQSRRPNTSFCFLDIRSPGLGDTAMYLCATSRDLVNQETQYFGPGTRLLVL.